The next 6 T cell receptor beta chains were all read from a single sample in a study of T-cell reconstitution after alpha-beta-depleted transplantation in children. Construction of the TCRbeta library involved unique molecular identifiers. TCRdb reanalysed the PCR reads using MiXCR and keeps one entry per CDR3 protein. Altogether under 300,000 distinct CDR3 sequences are present, about 9.9% being singletons, with the ten largest covering around 20%. The source material was peripheral blood, sampled 180 days after TCRalphabeta/CD19-depleted stem cell transplant. The receptors originated from a male patient aged 2-15 years who had a stem cell transplant for chronic granulomatous disease, so the T cells may come from the graft donor.

This clonotype has a count of ten or more. Germline and junction disagree at one end, which may indicate a read error. V is TRBV3-1 and J is TRBJ2-1, with D unclear. Germline CDR1 and CDR2: LGHDT and YNNKEL (reference sequence). This CDR3 is built from 12 residues. The CDR3 loop is CASSHSPLEEFF. CDR3 in DNA: TGTGCCAGCAGCCATTCTCCGCTTGAGGAGTTCTTC.

This clonotype was recorded many times. The CDR3 spells CASSFLRGGAYNEQFF. The CDR3 nucleotides read TGTGCCAGCAGTTTCCTTCGGGGGGGGGCCTACAATGAGCAGTTCTTC. The chain couples TRBV12-3 or TRBV12-4 to TRBJ2-1; 8 bases agree with TRBD2. This CDR3 contains 16 residues. V dropped 3 bases and J dropped 2; count of bases not matched to a gene: 6.

Ten or more counts support this clonotype. The CDR3 sequence is CASSPSGRLSNQPQHF. CDR3 DNA sequence: TGTGCCAGCTCACCGTCCGGACGGCTTAGCAATCAGCCCCAGCATTTT. This chain links TRBV18 with TRBJ1-5, with unresolved D. CDR1 KGHSH and CDR2 LQKENI come from the germline V gene. The germline V and J ends were trimmed by 3 bases and 0 bases, with 12 bases remaining between them. The CDR3 runs to 16 residues.

In its sample, this clonotype was seen a few times. This sequence joins TRBV12-3 or TRBV12-4 and TRBJ1-2; 11 nucleotides match TRBD1. The trim removed 5 bases at V and 6 bases at J, leaving 11 bases unmatched. The CDR3 covers 16 residues. The CDR3 nucleotides read TGTGCCAGCAGTCTTAAATCCGGGACAGGGGGTAATGGCTACACCTTC. The encoded protein is CASSLKSGTGGNGYTF.

With respect to this clonotype: Being one base from a much bigger clone, this may be a read error. The final CDR3 position lacks the conserved phenylalanine or tryptophan, pointing to a likely read error. The V gene is TRBV29-1, the J gene TRBJ1-2; TRBD1 matches at 12 bases. V was pared by 6 bases and J by 2 bases, with 10 bases of the junction left unmatched. Germline values: CDR1 SQVTM, CDR2 ANQGSEA. The CDR3 loop spans 16 amino acids. The CDR3: CSVPRDRGPWNYGYTS. CDR3 in DNA: TGCAGCGTGCCCCGGGACAGGGGGCCTTGGAACTATGGCTACACCTCC.

This clonotype was detected ten times or more. The chain is built from TRBV29-1 and TRBJ2-3; D gene ambiguous. The CDR3 extends over 13 amino acids. V was pared by 2 bases and J by 0 bases, with 6 bases between. Germline CDR1 SQVTM, CDR2 ANQGSEA. CDR3: CSVETTSTDTQYF. In nucleotides, the CDR3 is TGCAGCGTTGAAACTACTAGCACAGATACGCAGTATTTT.